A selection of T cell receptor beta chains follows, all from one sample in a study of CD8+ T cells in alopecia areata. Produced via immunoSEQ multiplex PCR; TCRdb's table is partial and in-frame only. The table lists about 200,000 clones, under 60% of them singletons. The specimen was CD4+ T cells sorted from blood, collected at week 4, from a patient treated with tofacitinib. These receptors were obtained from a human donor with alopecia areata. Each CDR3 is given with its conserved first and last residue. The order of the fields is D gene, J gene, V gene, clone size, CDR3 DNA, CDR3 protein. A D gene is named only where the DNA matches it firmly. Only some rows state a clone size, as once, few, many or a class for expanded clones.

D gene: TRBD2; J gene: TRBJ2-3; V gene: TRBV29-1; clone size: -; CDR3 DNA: TGCAGCGTTGTACCGACTAGCGCGGATACGCAGTATTTT; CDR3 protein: CSVVPTSADTQYF
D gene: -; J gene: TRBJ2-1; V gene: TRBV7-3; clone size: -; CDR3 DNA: TGTGCCAGCAGCTTAACGGGCCAGGGACCGAGCTCCTACAATGAGCAGTTCTTC; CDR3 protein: CASSLTGQGPSSYNEQFF
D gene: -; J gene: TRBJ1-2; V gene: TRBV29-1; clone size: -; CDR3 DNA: TGCAGCGTTGTGCAGTTCGGGGCGAACCATGGCTACACCTTC; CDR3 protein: CSVVQFGANHGYTF
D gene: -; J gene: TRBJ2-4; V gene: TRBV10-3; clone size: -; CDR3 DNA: TGTGCCATCAGTGAAGGACAGGAGGGCATTCAGTACTTC; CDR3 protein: CAISEGQEGIQYF
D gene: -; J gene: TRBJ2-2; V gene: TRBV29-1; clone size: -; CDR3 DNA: TGCAGCGTCTCCTTCGGGACAAACACCGGGGAGCTGTTTTTT; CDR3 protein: CSVSFGTNTGELFF
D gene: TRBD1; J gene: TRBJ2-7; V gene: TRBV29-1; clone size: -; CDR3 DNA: TGCAGCGTCCAATGGTGGGACAGGGGCTACGAGCAGTACTTC; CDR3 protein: CSVQWWDRGYEQYF
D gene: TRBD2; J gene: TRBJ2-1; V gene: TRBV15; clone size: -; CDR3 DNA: TGTGCCACCAGCAGAGGATCCAGCGGGGTGAACAATGAGCAGTTCTTC; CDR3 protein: CATSRGSSGVNNEQFF
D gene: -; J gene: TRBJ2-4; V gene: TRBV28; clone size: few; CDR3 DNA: TGTGCCAGCAGTTTACCGGGCTCTTCATACATTCAGTACTTC; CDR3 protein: CASSLPGSSYIQYF
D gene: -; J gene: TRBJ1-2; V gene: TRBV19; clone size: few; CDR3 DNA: TGTGCCAGCAGACCTGCAGGAGCTAACTATGGCTACACCTTC; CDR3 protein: CASRPAGANYGYTF
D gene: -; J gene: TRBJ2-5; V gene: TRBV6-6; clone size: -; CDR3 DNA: TGTGCCAGCAGCATCAGACAAGAGACCCAGTACTTC; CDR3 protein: CASSIRQETQYF
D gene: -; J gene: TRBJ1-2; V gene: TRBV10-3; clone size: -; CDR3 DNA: TGTGCCATCAGTGGCAGCCGGGAATACTATGGCTACACCTTC; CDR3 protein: CAISGSREYYGYTF